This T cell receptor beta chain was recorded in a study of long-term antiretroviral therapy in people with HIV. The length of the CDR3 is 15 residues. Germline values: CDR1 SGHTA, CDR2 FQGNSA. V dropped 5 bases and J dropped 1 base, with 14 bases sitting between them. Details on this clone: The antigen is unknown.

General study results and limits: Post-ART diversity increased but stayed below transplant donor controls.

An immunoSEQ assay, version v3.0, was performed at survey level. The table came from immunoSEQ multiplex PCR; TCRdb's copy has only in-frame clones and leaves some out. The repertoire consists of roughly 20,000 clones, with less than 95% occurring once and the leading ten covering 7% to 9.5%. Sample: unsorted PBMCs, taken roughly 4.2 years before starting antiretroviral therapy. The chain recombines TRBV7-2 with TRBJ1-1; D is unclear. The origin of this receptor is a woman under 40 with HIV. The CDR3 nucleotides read TGTGCCAGCAGCCGGCCGGGGTGGCGGAACACTGAAGCTTTCTTT. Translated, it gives CASSRPGWRNTEAFF.